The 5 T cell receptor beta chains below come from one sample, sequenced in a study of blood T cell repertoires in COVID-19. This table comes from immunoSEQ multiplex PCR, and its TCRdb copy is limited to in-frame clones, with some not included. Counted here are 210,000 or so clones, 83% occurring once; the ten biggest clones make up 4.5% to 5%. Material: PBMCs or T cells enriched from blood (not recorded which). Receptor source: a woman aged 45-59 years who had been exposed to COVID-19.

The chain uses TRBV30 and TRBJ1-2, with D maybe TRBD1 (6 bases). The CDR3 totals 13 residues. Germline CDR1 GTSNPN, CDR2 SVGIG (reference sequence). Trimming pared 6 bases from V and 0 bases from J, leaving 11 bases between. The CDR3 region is CACTGLTNYGYTF. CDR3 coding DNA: TGTGCCTGTACAGGGCTTACTAACTATGGCTACACCTTC.

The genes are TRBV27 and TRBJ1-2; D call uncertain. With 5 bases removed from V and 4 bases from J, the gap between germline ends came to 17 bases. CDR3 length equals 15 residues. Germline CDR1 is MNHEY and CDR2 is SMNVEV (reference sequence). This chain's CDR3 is CASSIAGRGRYGYTF. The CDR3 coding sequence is TGTGCCAGCAGTATCGCGGGCCGTGGGCGCTATGGCTACACCTTC.

CDR3 residues: CASSLSGREARTDTQYF. DNA for the CDR3: TGTGCCAGCAGTTTATCGGGCCGGGAGGCACGCACAGATACGCAGTATTTT. The gene calls are TRBV28 and TRBJ2-3, with TRBD2 identical over 7 bases. V was clipped by 1 base and J by 1 base; unmatched bases: 8. The CDR3 runs 17 residues. The germline CDR1 and CDR2 sequences are MDHEN and SYDVKM. Full variable domain (rest looked up from reference TRBV28 and TRBJ2-3): DVKVTQSSRYLVKRTGEKVFLECVQDMDHENMFWYRQDPGLGLRLIYFSYDVKMKEKGDIPEGYSVSREKKERFSLILESASTNQTSMYLCASSLSGREARTDTQYFGPGTRLTVL.

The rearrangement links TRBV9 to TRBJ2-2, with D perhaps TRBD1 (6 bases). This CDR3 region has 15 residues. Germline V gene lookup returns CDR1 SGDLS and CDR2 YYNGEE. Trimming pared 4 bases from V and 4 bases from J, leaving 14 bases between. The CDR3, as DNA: TGTGCCAGCAGCCTCCGGGACACTAGCACCGGGGAGCTGTTTTTT. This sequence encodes CASSLRDTSTGELFF.

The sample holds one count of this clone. The DNA of the CDR3 is TGTGCCACCGGAGCGTCAACAGATACGCAGTATTTT. Its protein is CATGASTDTQYF. The V call is TRBV15, the J call TRBJ2-3, with unresolved D. The CDR3 is 12 residues long. V dropped 8 bases and J dropped 3 bases, with 9 bases sitting between them. CDR1 is LNHNV and CDR2 is YYDKDF in the germline V gene (reference sequence). The whole variable domain, remainder taken from reference TRBV15 and TRBJ2-3, is DAMVIQNPRYQVTQFGKPVTLSCSQTLNHNVMYWYQQKSSQAPKLLFHYYDKDFNNEADTPDNFQSRRPNTSFCFLDIRSPGLGDTAMYLCATGASTDTQYFGPGTRLTVL.